The 30 T cell receptor beta chains given below trace back to one sample, sequenced in a study of T-cell reconstitution after alpha-beta-depleted transplantation in children. Construction of the TCRbeta library involved unique molecular identifiers. One entry per CDR3 protein results from TCRdb running MiXCR on the PCR reads. The sample holds about 610,000 distinct CDR3 sequences, roughly a tenth seen once. The starting material was PBMCs from the stem cell graft donor, obtained from the stem cell graft. These receptor sequences come from a human donor who donated a stem cell graft to a child with acute myeloid leukemia.

This clonotype has a count of ten or more. The CDR3 is CAATGGTEAFF. The CDR3, as DNA: TGTGCAGCAACCGGGGGGACTGAAGCTTTCTTT. The chain recombines TRBV28 with TRBJ1-1; perhaps TRBD1 as D (5 bases). The CDR3 covers 11 residues. Germline assignment: CDR1 MDHEN and CDR2 SYDVKM.

The table lists this clonotype with a few counts. The chain carries TRBV6-2 or TRBV6-3 and TRBJ1-5, with 9 bases aligning to TRBD1. Germline CDR1 reads MNHEY; CDR2 reads SVGEGT. This CDR3 comprises 16 residues. V shed 6 bases, J shed 3 bases, and the junction held 9 bases outside the gene matches. This chain's CDR3 is CASRSPTGGINQPQHF. CDR3 DNA: TGTGCCAGCAGAAGTCCTACAGGGGGCATCAATCAGCCCCAGCATTTT.

This clonotype was recorded a few times. The J gene is TRBJ1-2, the V gene TRBV20-1; D unclear. The germline V gene has CDR1 DFQATT and CDR2 SNEGSKA (reference sequence). Trimming stripped 0 bases from V and 8 bases from J, with 4 bases between. The CDR3 has 10 residues. As DNA, the CDR3 is TGCAGTGCTAGAGATGAGGGCTACACCTTC. This translates into CSARDEGYTF.

This clonotype showed up many times. The CDR3 region has the DNA TGCAGCGTTGAGTCCCTGGTGGGGGGGTATAGCAATCAGCCCCAGCATTTT. Translating it yields CSVESLVGGYSNQPQHF. The chain has TRBV29-1 and TRBJ1-5; tentative D call: TRBD1 (5 bases). This CDR3 is built from 17 residues. V lost 3 bases to trimming and J lost 0 bases, with 18 bases between them. CDR1 and CDR2 from the germline V gene are SQVTM and ANQGSEA.

This clonotype showed up just a few times. The gene calls are TRBV14 and TRBJ1-1; perhaps TRBD1 as D (5 bases). The length of the CDR3 is 14 residues. The V gene lost 3 bases and the J gene lost 0 bases, with 8 bases spanning the gap. Germline V gene lookup returns CDR1 SGHDN and CDR2 FVKESK. The CDR3, as DNA: TGTGCCAGCAGCCACGGGGGACTGAACACTGAAGCTTTCTTT. Amino acids: CASSHGGLNTEAFF.

This clonotype occurred a few times. This sequence joins TRBV10-3 and TRBJ1-6; 7 bases are shared with TRBD1. The V and J ends lost 0 bases and 8 bases, in that order; junction bases with no gene match: 4. The germline CDR1 and CDR2 sequences are ENHRY and SYGVKD. This CDR3 region has 15 residues. The CDR3: CAISESLQGHSPLHF. The CDR3 bases are TGTGCCATCAGTGAGTCGTTACAGGGGCATTCACCCCTCCACTTT.

This clonotype was seen many times. This chain joins TRBV7-2 and TRBJ2-7; D perhaps matches TRBD2 (5 bases). V shed 3 bases and J shed 1 base, with 10 bases lying between them. The CDR3 length is 14 residues. Germline V gene lookup returns CDR1 SGHTA and CDR2 FQGNSA. The CDR3 coding sequence is TGTGCCAGCAGCTTCTCCTCGGGATCCTACGAGCAGTACTTC. Translated, it gives CASSFSSGSYEQYF.

V and J are TRBV24-1 and TRBJ2-2; D gene ambiguous. Germline V gene lookup returns CDR1 KGHDR and CDR2 SFDVKD. This CDR3 is built from 16 residues. Trimming took 1 base from V and 0 from J, leaving 8 bases between them. The CDR3 sequence is CATSDLPESNTGELFF. DNA for the CDR3: TGTGCCACCAGTGATTTACCGGAATCGAACACCGGGGAGCTGTTTTTT.

This clonotype was observed a few times. The J gene is TRBJ2-6, the V gene TRBV27; 7 bases match TRBD1. The CDR3 runs to 15 residues. J was trimmed by 3 bases and V by 6 bases; bases with no gene match: 5. Germline V gene lookup returns CDR1 MNHEY and CDR2 SMNVEV (reference sequence). The CDR3 region has the DNA TGTGCCAGCAGCATCGGGACAGATGGGGCCAACGTCCTGACTTTC. Translated, it gives CASSIGTDGANVLTF.

This clonotype was detected a few times. The J gene is TRBJ2-1, the V gene TRBV9; D is unresolved. From germline, CDR1 is SGDLS and CDR2 YYNGEE. The CDR3 sequence is 15 residues long. V shed 4 bases and J shed 4 bases, with 15 bases lying between them. DNA of the CDR3: TGTGCCAGCAGCCCTACCGTGGGGTGGTACAATGAGCAGTTCTTC. Its protein product is CASSPTVGWYNEQFF.

This clonotype was recorded a few times. This chain uses TRBV7-9 with TRBJ1-4; tentatively, D is TRBD1 (6 bases). V dropped 6 bases and J dropped 8 bases, with 16 bases sitting between them. The CDR3 totals 14 residues. From germline, CDR1 is SEHNR and CDR2 FQNEAQ (reference sequence). CDR3 region: CASSSDSRGEKLFF. As DNA, the CDR3 is TGTGCCAGCAGTTCGGACAGCCGGGGGGAAAAACTGTTTTTT.

At least ten counts were recorded for this clonotype. The chain has TRBV5-1 and TRBJ1-1; D not resolved. The V gene lost 0 bases and the J gene lost 4 bases, with 13 bases spanning the gap. The V gene's germline CDR1 is SGHRS and CDR2 YFSETQ. The CDR3 spans 15 residues. In DNA form, the CDR3 reads TGCGCCAGCAGCTTGGGTTCCACCAGTGGCACTGAAGCTTTCTTT. It is translated as CASSLGSTSGTEAFF.

This chain connects TRBV7-9 to TRBJ2-7; D perhaps matches TRBD2 (5 bases). The germline V gene encodes CDR1 SEHNR and CDR2 FQNEAQ (reference sequence). There are 14 residues in the CDR3. V gave up 5 bases and J gave up 6 bases, with 17 bases separating them. CDR3 nucleotides: TGTGCCAGCAGCGACGATGCCCGGGATCCCGAGCAGTACTTC. Its translation is CASSDDARDPEQYF.

In this sample, this clonotype turned up a few times. V and J are TRBV6-2 or TRBV6-3 and TRBJ2-5; D is ambiguous. CDR1 and CDR2 from the germline V gene are MNHEY and SVGEGT. This CDR3 region has 15 residues. V was trimmed by 2 bases and J by 2 bases, leaving 12 bases between them. Here the CDR3 DNA reads TGTGCCAGCAGTTACGAGACTGGATCTCAAGAGACCCAGTACTTC. Translating gives CASSYETGSQETQYF.

This clonotype was detected a few times. The V call is TRBV7-8, the J call TRBJ2-5, with D unresolved. The CDR3 is 12 amino acids. Trimming cost V 6 bases and J 0 bases, with 5 bases left between them. Germline CDR1 reads SGHVS; CDR2 reads FQNEAQ. DNA of the CDR3: TGTGCCAGCAGAGATAACCAAGAGACCCAGTACTTC. Protein product: CASRDNQETQYF.

There are many counts of this clonotype. The J gene is TRBJ1-1, the V gene TRBV6-5; D gene ambiguous. CDR3 length: 15 amino acids. V dropped 0 bases and J dropped 3 bases, with 11 bases sitting between them. Germline V gene data show CDR1 as MNHEY and CDR2 as SVGAGI. CDR3 protein: CASSYSSPSDTEAFF. The DNA for the CDR3 is TGTGCCAGCAGTTACTCGAGTCCATCGGACACTGAAGCTTTCTTT.

This clonotype was detected only a few times. This sequence joins TRBV7-9 and TRBJ1-1, with 8 bases matching TRBD1. The germline CDR1 and CDR2 sequences are SEHNR and FQNEAQ (reference sequence). J lost 6 bases, V lost 5 bases, and 8 bases had no gene match. CDR3 length equals 14 residues. The CDR3 DNA sequence: TGTGCCAGCAGCCCCAGGACAGGGTCACCTGAAGCTTTCTTT. This gives the protein CASSPRTGSPEAFF.

The V and J genes are TRBV20-1 and TRBJ2-3, with 7 bases that match TRBD2. The CDR3 has 13 amino acids. Germline CDR1 is DFQATT and CDR2 is SNEGSKA (reference sequence). Trimming removed 6 bases from V and 9 bases from J; junction bases left unmatched: 12. This CDR3 reads CSARPGGRGTQYF. The CDR3 region has the DNA TGCAGTGCCAGGCCTGGCGGGAGAGGGACGCAGTATTTT.

The chain carries TRBV20-1 and TRBJ2-1; D gene unclear. The CDR3 runs 11 residues. Per germline, CDR1 DFQATT and CDR2 SNEGSKA (reference sequence). Deletions cut 0 bases from V and 10 bases from J, with 7 bases between. CDR3 sequence: CSAREDREQFF. As DNA, the CDR3 is TGCAGTGCTAGAGAGGATCGGGAGCAGTTCTTC.

The chain carries TRBV12-3 or TRBV12-4 and TRBJ1-5; TRBD1 agrees at 8 bases. This CDR3 is built from 15 residues. J was trimmed by 7 bases and V by 2 bases; bases with no gene match: 7. In nucleotides, the CDR3 is TGTGCCAGCAGTTTAAAGTCAGGGGGCGACCAGCCCCAGCATTTT. This gives the protein CASSLKSGGDQPQHF.

The chain links TRBV18 to TRBJ2-7; 7 nucleotides align to TRBD1. V shed 4 bases and J 2 bases; nucleotides not matched to a gene: 11. Germline values: CDR1 KGHSH, CDR2 LQKENI. CDR3 length equals 16 residues. The CDR3 DNA follows: TGTGCCAGCTCACAGCAGCCGGGACAGCTAACCTACGAGCAGTACTTC. Protein product: CASSQQPGQLTYEQYF.

The chain employs TRBV29-1 and TRBJ2-7, with 9 bases fitting TRBD1. Germline-derived CDR1 and CDR2 are SQVTM and ANQGSEA. Trimming took 4 bases from V and 3 from J; bases not matched to a gene: 7. The CDR3 consists of 14 residues. The DNA of the CDR3 is TGCAGCGTTGGAGGGGACAGGGCGGGCTACGAGCAGTACTTC. It is translated as CSVGGDRAGYEQYF.

This clonotype occurred many times. The V and J genes are TRBV20-1 and TRBJ2-7; TRBD1 aligns across 7 bases. Germline loops: CDR1 DFQATT, CDR2 SNEGSKA (reference sequence). With V trimmed by 5 bases and J by 3 bases, 7 bases remained unmatched. The CDR3 length is 13 residues. The CDR3 DNA sequence: TGCAGTGCTGGGACAGTAAATTTCTACGAGCAGTACTTC. The encoded protein is CSAGTVNFYEQYF.

The CDR3 reads CASSSAGGAITYEQYF. The CDR3 bases are TGCGCCAGCAGCTCCGCCGGGGGGGCAATTACCTACGAGCAGTACTTC. The V gene is TRBV5-1, the J gene TRBJ2-7; TRBD2 aligns across 8 bases. V was pared by 3 bases and J by 2 bases, with 10 bases of the junction left unmatched. Germline values: CDR1 SGHRS, CDR2 YFSETQ. The CDR3 consists of 16 residues.

This clonotype came up many times. The J gene is TRBJ2-1, the V gene TRBV5-1; possibly TRBD2 for D (6 bases). The CDR3 has 14 residues. V was trimmed by 4 bases and J by 3 bases, leaving 11 bases between them. Germline assignment: CDR1 SGHRS and CDR2 YFSETQ. CDR3: CASSPGLLYNEQFF. CDR3 nucleotide sequence: TGCGCCAGCAGCCCGGGACTCCTCTACAATGAGCAGTTCTTC.

J is TRBJ2-2 and V is TRBV5-5, with a possible D match to TRBD2 (5 bases). CDR1 is SGHKS, CDR2 YYEKEE, per germline (reference sequence). V was trimmed by 1 base and J by 4 bases, leaving 8 bases between them. The CDR3 contains 14 residues. The CDR3 reads CASSLLAPTGELFF. In nucleotides, the CDR3 is TGTGCCAGCAGCTTGCTAGCCCCCACCGGGGAGCTGTTTTTT.

On this clonotype: Sequence at one end of the junction differs from germline and may be a read error. The chain links TRBV3-1 to TRBJ1-3; weak D call: TRBD1 (5 bases). This CDR3 is built from 15 residues. Germline V gene data show CDR1 as LGHDT and CDR2 as YNNKEL (reference sequence). DNA for the CDR3: TGTGCCACCAGCCGGTCAGGGTTCGCTGGAAACACCATATATTTT. As protein: CATSRSGFAGNTIYF.

The genes are TRBV6-5 and TRBJ1-2; D uncertain. V was shortened by 6 bases and J by 2 bases, with 13 bases between the two germline ends. CDR3 length: 14 residues. Germline V gene lookup returns CDR1 MNHEY and CDR2 SVGAGI. Written as DNA, the CDR3 is TGTGCCAGCAGGTCCTACGGTGGGAACTATGGCTACACCTTC. Translation gives CASRSYGGNYGYTF.

This clonotype was counted many times. The chain has TRBV18 and TRBJ1-4, with a tentative D call TRBD1 (5 bases). The V gene lost 3 bases and the J gene lost 8 bases, with 10 bases spanning the gap. This CDR3 has 13 amino acids. Germline CDR1 KGHSH, CDR2 LQKENI. CDR3 nucleotides: TGTGCCAGCTCACCTACCAGGGAGGAAAAACTGTTTTTT. It is translated as CASSPTREEKLFF.

This clonotype occurred a few times. The rearrangement joins TRBV27 to TRBJ1-5; 8 positions agree with TRBD1. Germline trimming cut 10 bases from V and 3 bases from J; bases unmatched to any gene: 11. The CDR3 length is 15 residues. Germline CDR1 and CDR2: MNHEY and SMNVEV (reference sequence). CDR3 amino acids: CATRRGTGLNQPQHF. In nucleotides, the CDR3 is TGTGCCACCCGGAGGGGGACAGGCCTCAATCAGCCCCAGCATTTT.